Sequencing of this T cell receptor beta chain was carried out in a study of cytomegalovirus exposure and HLA in healthy donors. On the study more broadly: Of the donors genotyped, approximately 400 in all, about 76% fell in the Caucasian-associated ancestry cluster.

Note on this clone: Its cognate antigen is unknown.

General study findings and limits: A list of about 180 TCR beta chains associated with cytomegalovirus was given.

The CDR3 is made up of 17 amino acids. Germline CDR1 MNHEY, CDR2 SMNVEV (reference sequence). The V and J ends lost 5 bases and 7 bases, in that order; junction bases with no gene match: 9. With 60 Vbeta and 13 Jbeta primers, the PCR was carried out. Study processing details: Some 9.9 million of some 80 million unique TCR beta chains were shared, per a later count. Clones were read by immunoSEQ multiplex PCR, and TCRdb kept only the in-frame ones, dropping some. D and trimming come from the DNA, and the V and J calls and clone size come from that table. The data show some 210,000 clones, with 77% seen just once and less than 2.5% held by the top ten. Though probably carrying unrecorded immune exposures, donors were nominally healthy at sampling.

This TCR derives from a woman aged 25 to 39 in good health and CMV-seropositive. Sequenced material: PBMCs. The V gene is TRBV27, the J gene TRBJ2-1, with 15 bases matching TRBD2. This chain's CDR3 is CASSTRTSGGGMNEQFF. For the CDR3, the DNA is TGTGCCAGCAGTACTCGGACTAGCGGGGGGGGCATGAATGAGCAGTTCTTC.